This T cell receptor (beta chain) came from a study of blood T cell repertoires in COVID-19. Study at large: COVID-19 samples collected from the United States, Italy and Spain covered acute and convalescent phases. Sources were T cells, B-cell-depleted T cells, or PBMCs; the material itself was cDNA or gDNA.

Enrollees, roughly 18 to 89 years old, lived in around 23 US areas. This CDR3 contains 16 residues. V gave up 4 bases and J gave up 2 bases; unmatched junction bases: 9. CDR1 and CDR2 (germline): SGHDT, YYEEEE. Authors' data handling: Cell counts per sample came from amplifying reference gene primers. Clones were sequenced by immunoSEQ multiplex PCR, and TCRdb holds only the in-frame ones, with some missing. The V and J calls and clone size were taken over from that table, and D and trimming were inferred from the DNA. The sample comprises about 86,000 clones, around 89% of which are singletons, and 0.9% to 1.5% rests with the top ten.

The sequence derives from a woman aged 45-65 years with acute COVID-19. The chain has TRBV5-6 and TRBJ1-2, with 9 bases identical to TRBD1. Sequenced: PBMCs or T cells enriched from blood (not recorded which). The CDR3 region is CASSRDRGIFNYGYTF. In DNA form, the CDR3 reads TGTGCCAGCAGCCGTGACAGGGGGATCTTCAACTATGGCTACACCTTC.